This record concerns one T cell receptor (beta chain) sequence. As yet, its antigen is unknown. J lost 4 bases, V lost 5 bases, and 5 bases had no gene match. The germline gives CDR1 WSHSY, CDR2 SAAADI. The CDR3 spans 14 residues. TCRdb's copy holds only in-frame clones and misses some; the assay was immunoSEQ multiplex PCR. The repertoire includes approximately 65,000 clones, more than 75% of them detected once, and around 0.72% sits in the top ten. These data come from a study of stem cell transplantation in POMP-related autoinflammatory disease. Looking at the study overall: Hypothesis: faulty thymoproteasomes impair CD8+ T-cell selection, skewing TRB repertoires. Pre-transplant patients had naive-skewed CD4+ T cells and few CD8+ T cells. Points from the study as a whole: In patients with PRAID, every analyzed T-cell subset tended to show lower diversity and higher clonality.

PRAID combined immunodeficiency and autoinflammation. The material sequenced was CD4+ T cells from PBMCs, taken after stem cell transplantation. J is TRBJ1-5 and V is TRBV10-2, with 7 bases identical to TRBD1. This TCR came from a human patient with POMP-related autoinflammation and immune dysregulation (PRAID). Some of the T cells may derive from the graft donor. The CDR3 loop is CASSRQGRNQPQHF. For the CDR3, the DNA is TGCGCCAGCAGTAGACAGGGAAGGAATCAGCCCCAGCATTTT.